The entry below gives a single TCR beta chain sequence along with its context. Sequencing used immunoSEQ multiplex PCR; TCRdb keeps in-frame clones, though not all of them. The table records 300,000 to 400,000 clones, roughly 89% of them present only once. These data belong to a study of blood T cell repertoires in COVID-19. The CDR3 length is 15 residues. Germline loops: CDR1 SGHNT, CDR2 YYREEE (reference sequence). Trimming stripped 4 bases from V and 5 bases from J, with 13 bases between. Material: peripheral blood. The clonotype was recovered from a woman younger than 30 who had recovered from COVID-19. The chain combines TRBV5-4 with TRBJ1-6; D perhaps matches TRBD1 (5 bases). CDR3 sequence: CASSAPGLHNSPLHF. Here the CDR3 DNA reads TGTGCCAGCAGCGCTCCGGGACTCCATAATTCACCCCTCCACTTT.